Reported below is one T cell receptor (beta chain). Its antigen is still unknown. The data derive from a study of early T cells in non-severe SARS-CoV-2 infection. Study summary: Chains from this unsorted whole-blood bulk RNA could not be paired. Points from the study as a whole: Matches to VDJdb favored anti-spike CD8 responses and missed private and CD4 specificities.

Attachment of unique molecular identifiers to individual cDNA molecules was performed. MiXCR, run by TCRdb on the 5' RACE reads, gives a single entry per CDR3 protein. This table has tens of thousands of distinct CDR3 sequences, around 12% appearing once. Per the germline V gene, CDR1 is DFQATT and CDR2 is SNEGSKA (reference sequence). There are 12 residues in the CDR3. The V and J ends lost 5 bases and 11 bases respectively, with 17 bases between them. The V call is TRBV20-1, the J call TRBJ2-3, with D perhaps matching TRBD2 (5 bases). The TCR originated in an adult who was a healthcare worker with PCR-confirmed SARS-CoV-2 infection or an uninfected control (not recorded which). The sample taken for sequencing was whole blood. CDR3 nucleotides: TGCAGTGCTCGCCTCAGTGAACGGGAGCAGTATTTT. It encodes CSARLSEREQYF.